This TCR beta chain is drawn from a study of shared T cell receptors in the human thymus (dated by TCRdb to the early 2020s). Study-wide context: The study investigated the way shared, self-reactive T-cell receptor alpha chains are produced in the human thymus.

Turning to this clone: Its target antigen remains unknown. No per-base quality is available; no much larger clone lies one base away.

The library was obtained by the immunoSEQ multiplex PCR assay. TCRdb mirrors the immuneACCESS table, restricted to in-frame sequences. Some clones are absent from its copies; in checked studies, under half trace to an unresolved V gene, and the reason for the others is unknown. Counted in this sample were 550,000 to 800,000 clones; approximately 85% of them appeared once. Around 0.0094% of the sample is taken by the ten largest. The CDR3, from cysteine to phenylalanine, totals 17 residues. Only the CDR3 DNA is retained, 51 bases long and in frame from the first base. Trimming removed 0 bases from V and 6 bases from J, leaving 21 bases between the germline ends. CDR1 and CDR2 are read off the germline V gene as SGHRS and YFSETQ. This sample was shared with a second study, whose subject was human thymus T cells. From the second report: Immunologically healthy infants undergoing open corrective cardiac surgery for congenital heart defects in Finland were used as donors. The thymus tissue came from surgical resects taken out during corrective cardiac surgery. V and J gene segment usage appeared biased in both thymic and peripheral blood repertoires. Highly overlapping thymic TCR repertoires among unrelated individuals were reported in the related research. TCR alpha and beta repertoires from under 10 infant thymus samples and four related peripheral blood samples were characterized in the study. The cohort included several male and a couple of female infants, with donor ages spanning 7 to 244 days. Thymocytes were freed from the tissue by mechanical means and kept at -70 degrees C as pellets of roughly 9-30 million cells. A QIAsymphony instrument was used to extract genomic DNA from the frozen cell pellets. The immunoSEQ multiplex PCR assay was used to amplify the TCRB and TCRAD loci from a standardized quantity of quality-controlled genomic DNA. The amplicons spanned the V(D)J region and were long enough to cover the CDR3 and allow V and J genes to be identified. The amplicons were sequenced on an Illumina platform via the commercial immunoSEQ service. Corrections for primer bias and sequencing errors followed previously described methods, while TCRAD and TCRB definitions were based on the IMGT database. Repertoires were analysed with immunoSEQ Analyzer 3.0 and VDJTools, covering basic statistics, V/J segment usage, diversity estimates, rarefaction and pairwise overlap. To estimate diversity, the Chao1, ChaoE, Efron-Thisted, Shannon and inverse Simpson indices were applied, and diversity was also estimated on datasets down-sampled to the smallest sample. Repertoire overlap used strict matching of CDR3 nucleotide sequence, V gene and J gene, with Jaccard-based multidimensional scaling clustering. Thymus samples yielded on average around 810,000 unique TCRB clonotypes, compared with about 80,000 from blood samples.

Sequenced input: thymocytes. The rearranged chain carries TRBV5-1 and TRBJ1-1, with TRBD1 as a weak D call on 5 bases. The sequence derives from a girl under three years old with a congenital heart defect. Donor details come from another sample of the same person, matched by shared clones. The DNA sequence is as follows: TGCGCCAGCAGCTTGGGGGACGGGGAGGTTATCGAGGCTGAAGCTTTCTTT. This codes for CASSLGDGEVIEAEAFF.